Below, 21 T cell receptor beta chains from the same sample are listed, as sequenced in a study of PD-L1 blockade in urothelial cancer. Clones were sequenced by immunoSEQ multiplex PCR, and TCRdb holds only the in-frame ones, with some missing. The data contain nearly 45,000 clones, around nine tenths of them singletons. Time point of the sample: pretreatment peripheral blood. This specimen was PBMCs, taken around atezolizumab (anti-PD-L1) treatment. The receptors come from a donor older than 35 with urothelial cancer.

The chain employs TRBV7-9 and TRBJ2-2; unclear D gene. Trimming stripped 3 bases from V and 7 bases from J, with 9 bases between. Germline lookup yields CDR1 SEHNR and CDR2 FQNEAQ (reference sequence). The CDR3 is 13 amino acids. CDR3 amino acids: CASSFRRVGELFF. The DNA for the CDR3 is TGTGCCAGCAGCTTCCGCCGGGTCGGGGAGCTGTTTTTT.

The chain is built from TRBV19 and TRBJ2-7, with a weak D call TRBD1 (6 bases). Per the germline V gene, CDR1 is LNHDA and CDR2 is SQIVND (reference sequence). Trimming left V 5 bases short and J 7 bases short, with 15 bases between. The CDR3 sequence is 13 residues long. The CDR3 here is CASSSQGQYEQYF. CDR3 sequence (DNA): TGTGCCAGTAGTTCCCAGGGGCAGTATGAGCAGTACTTC.

The table lists this clone with a few counts. The V gene is TRBV18, the J gene TRBJ2-3; 7 nucleotides match TRBD2. The length of the CDR3 is 16 residues. The junction had 8 bases not matched to a gene; V was cut back by 3 bases and J by 2 bases. Germline CDR1 KGHSH, CDR2 LQKENI. CDR3 amino acids: CASSPGGGLHTDTQYF. Written as DNA, the CDR3 is TGTGCCAGCTCACCGGGGGGGGGACTCCACACAGATACGCAGTATTTT. The full variable domain, rest sourced from reference TRBV18 and TRBJ2-3, is NAGVMQNPRHLVRRRGQEARLRCSPMKGHSHVYWYRQLPEEGLKFMVYLQKENIIDESGMPKERFSAEFPKEGPSILRIQQVVRGDSAAYFCASSPGGGLHTDTQYFGPGTRLTVL.

On this clone itself: A read error may produce the germline difference seen at one junction end. V usage is TRBV2 and J usage is TRBJ2-3; TRBD2 matches at 10 bases. The CDR3 consists of 17 residues. Germline V gives CDR1 SNHLY, CDR2 FYNNEI. The CDR3 is CTSSTRASGRGGDTQYF. The CDR3 bases are TGTACCAGCAGTACTCGTGCTAGCGGGAGAGGTGGAGATACGCAGTATTTT.

The rearrangement links TRBV11-3 to TRBJ2-2; possible D gene TRBD2, 6 bases. V gave up 5 bases and J gave up 0 bases, with 16 bases separating them. Germline V CDR1 and CDR2: SGHNT, YENEEA. The CDR3 runs 17 residues. The CDR3 region is CASSPLRGRANTGELFF. Here the CDR3 DNA reads TGTGCCAGCAGCCCCTTGCGGGGCAGGGCGAACACCGGGGAGCTGTTTTTT.

This clone was recorded a few times. V and J are TRBV5-1 and TRBJ2-5, with D possibly matching TRBD2 (5 bases). V lost 4 bases and J 5 bases, leaving 15 bases between the germline ends. The CDR3 covers 14 residues. Germline CDR1 reads SGHRS; CDR2 reads YFSETQ. CDR3 residues: CASSVGVVRETQYF. CDR3 in DNA: TGCGCCAGCAGCGTGGGAGTAGTCCGGGAGACCCAGTACTTC. Full variable domain (rest looked up from reference TRBV5-1 and TRBJ2-5): KAGVTQTPRYLIKTRGQQVTLSCSPISGHRSVSWYQQTPGQGLQFLFEYFSETQRNKGNFPGRFSGRQFSNSRSEMNVSTLELGDSALYLCASSVGVVRETQYFGPGTRLLVL.

A single count supports this clone. V is TRBV9 and J is TRBJ2-7, with 8 bases that match TRBD2. V dropped 0 bases and J dropped 4; count of bases not matched to a gene: 12. Germline CDR1 SGDLS, CDR2 YYNGEE. The CDR3 extends over 17 amino acids. In nucleotides, the CDR3 is TGTGCCAGCAGCGTAGATTCTCTAGCGGGTATTACATACGAGCAGTACTTC. Amino acids: CASSVDSLAGITYEQYF.

This chain joins TRBV11-3 and TRBJ2-3; possible D gene TRBD2, 6 bases. CDR1 is SGHNT and CDR2 is YENEEA in the germline V gene. The ends were cut back, 7 bases at V and 4 bases at J, with 24 bases in the middle. The CDR3 loop spans 17 amino acids. The CDR3: CASTPGLRVMGADTQYF. The CDR3 nucleotides read TGTGCCAGCACCCCGGGACTTAGGGTCATGGGGGCAGATACGCAGTATTTT.

A few counts support this clone. The gene calls are TRBV27 and TRBJ2-7; D is perhaps TRBD2 (6 bases). V was trimmed by 6 bases and J by 0 bases, leaving 15 bases between them. The germline CDR1 and CDR2 sequences are MNHEY and SMNVEV (reference sequence). This CDR3 has 15 amino acids. The CDR3 nucleotides read TGTGCCAGCAGACCCCGGGACTGGAGCTCCTACGAGCAGTACTTC. Amino acids: CASRPRDWSSYEQYF.

The chain carries TRBV11-3 and TRBJ2-7; the D gene is possibly TRBD2 (6 bases). Germline V CDR1 and CDR2: SGHNT, YENEEA. V dropped 1 base and J dropped 0 bases, with 10 bases sitting between them. The CDR3 contains 15 residues. The CDR3 nucleotides are TGTGCCAGCAGCTTAGGCGGTAGCGGCTCCTACGAGCAGTACTTC. Translated, it gives CASSLGGSGSYEQYF.

This clone was counted a single time. CDR3 amino acids: CAWSVGDTTEAFF. DNA of the CDR3: TGTGCCTGGAGTGTGGGGGACACCACTGAAGCTTTCTTT. The rearrangement links TRBV30 to TRBJ1-1; a possible D gene is TRBD1 (6 bases). CDR3 size: 13 residues. Looked up from germline, CDR1 is GTSNPN and CDR2 is SVGIG (reference sequence). With 0 bases removed from V and 4 bases from J, the gap between germline ends came to 9 bases.

This clone appeared once. The chain is built from TRBV4-2 and TRBJ2-1, with TRBD2 identical over 9 bases. V dropped 4 bases and J dropped 0; count of bases not matched to a gene: 13. Germline V gene data show CDR1 as LGHNA and CDR2 as YNFKEQ. The CDR3 has 19 amino acids. The DNA for the CDR3 is TGTGCCAGCAGCCGGGTCGGCGGGAGGGCTCAGAGCTCCTACAATGAGCAGTTCTTC. Translation gives CASSRVGGRAQSSYNEQFF.

This rearrangement joins TRBV11-2 to TRBJ2-1; D unclear. V was cut by 8 bases and J by 4 bases, with 6 bases left in between. This CDR3 has 11 amino acids. The germline CDR1 and CDR2 sequences are SGHAT and FQNNGV. CDR3 sequence: CASSVYNEQFF. The CDR3 DNA follows: TGTGCCAGCTCCGTTTACAATGAGCAGTTCTTC.

In its sample, this clone was seen a few times. The chain joins TRBV6-9 to TRBJ2-1, with D possibly matching TRBD1 (6 bases). This CDR3 has 13 residues. V was cut by 6 bases and J by 8 bases, with 14 bases left in between. Looked up from germline, CDR1 is MNHGY and CDR2 is SVAAGI. The CDR3 nucleotides are TGTGCCAGCAGATCCACAGGGACGGATGAGCAGTTCTTC. Protein product: CASRSTGTDEQFF.

This chain joins TRBV20-1 and TRBJ2-7, with TRBD2 as a possible D gene (5 bases). The V gene's germline CDR1 is DFQATT and CDR2 SNEGSKA (reference sequence). CDR3 length: 10 residues. The CDR3 bases are TGCAGCGCCGGGGCCTACGAGCAGTACTTC. Amino acids: CSAGAYEQYF.

This sequence joins TRBV19 and TRBJ1-1, with D unresolved. The CDR3 spans 14 residues. Trimming pared 6 bases from V and 0 bases from J, leaving 11 bases between. Germline V gene sequence: CDR1 LNHDA, CDR2 SQIVND (reference sequence). CDR3 residues: CASRYNGLNTEAFF. CDR3 in DNA: TGTGCCAGTAGGTATAACGGTTTGAACACTGAAGCTTTCTTT.

The chain combines TRBV4-3 with TRBJ2-3; D is unclear. This CDR3 has 14 residues. Trimming took off 1 base at V and 4 bases at J, with 9 bases between the two ends. Germline V gene sequence: CDR1 LGHNA, CDR2 YSLEER. CDR3 region: CASSQVWPPDTQYF. DNA of the CDR3: TGCGCCAGCAGCCAAGTATGGCCCCCAGATACGCAGTATTTT.

This clone was recorded only once. The CDR3 DNA reads as TGTGCCAGCAGCCCCCGAAGCGGGCTATATGGCTACACCTTC. It translates to CASSPRSGLYGYTF. This chain joins TRBV7-9 and TRBJ1-2; D not certain. The germline V and J ends were trimmed by 5 bases and 5 bases, with 15 bases remaining between them. Germline V gene sequence: CDR1 SEHNR, CDR2 FQNEAQ (reference sequence). The CDR3 is 14 residues long.

The chain couples TRBV19 to TRBJ2-7; possibly TRBD2 for D (5 bases). Per the germline V gene, CDR1 is LNHDA and CDR2 is SQIVND (reference sequence). This CDR3 is built from 15 residues. V was pared by 1 base and J by 0 bases, with 10 bases between. The CDR3 is CASSIVLGSSYEQYF. For the CDR3, the DNA is TGTGCCAGTAGTATAGTCCTTGGGAGCTCCTACGAGCAGTACTTC. The variable domain in full, completed from reference TRBV19 and TRBJ2-7, reads DGGITQSPKYLFRKEGQNVTLSCEQNLNHDAMYWYRQDPGQGLRLIYYSQIVNDFQKGDIAEGYSVSREKKESFPLTVTSAQKNPTAFYLCASSIVLGSSYEQYFGPGTRLTVT.

The genes are TRBV7-8 and TRBJ1-2; D is ambiguous. This CDR3 region has 15 residues. Germline CDR1 and CDR2: SGHVS and FQNEAQ. Trimming left V 1 base short and J 4 bases short, with 13 bases between. The CDR3 sequence is CASSLGGSGSYGYTF. The CDR3 coding sequence is TGTGCCAGCAGCTTAGGAGGGTCGGGGAGCTATGGCTACACCTTC.

This rearrangement joins TRBV5-1 to TRBJ1-4, with D uncertain. The CDR3 consists of 13 residues. Germline CDR1 SGHRS, CDR2 YFSETQ. The ends were cut back, 2 bases at V and 14 bases at J, with 16 bases in the middle. CDR3 region: CASSLSFPLRLFF. CDR3 DNA sequence: TGCGCCAGCAGCTTATCGTTCCCGCTGCGGCTGTTTTTT.